This T cell receptor (beta chain) was sequenced in a study of blood T cell repertoires in COVID-19. The overall study: Samples taken during acute and convalescent COVID-19 were collected in the United States, Italy and Spain. PBMCs, B-cell-depleted T cells, or T cells were the source of the cDNA or gDNA that made up the material.

The table lists this clone with a few counts. Authors' analysis steps: Nucleated cell number was recorded as an estimate derived from reference gene primer amplification. Using immunoSEQ multiplex PCR, the repertoire was profiled, and TCRdb retains in-frame clones only, with some absent. For V, J and clone size, that table is used; D and trimming come from the DNA. This table holds under 150,000 clones, more than 75% found once. V was clipped by 9 bases and J by 7 bases, with 16 bases between them. The CDR3 has 14 residues. Looked up from germline, CDR1 is SGHNT and CDR2 is YENEEA. V gene TRBV11-3 combines with J gene TRBJ1-6; possibly TRBD1 for D (6 bases). The sequenced material came from peripheral blood. The sequence was collected from a man aged 55-75 years with acute or convalescent COVID-19. The CDR3 region has the DNA TGTGCCAGAGTTACAGGGCGCGGCAATTCACCCCTCCACTTT. This sequence encodes CARVTGRGNSPLHF.